The 27 T cell receptor beta chains given below trace back to one sample, sequenced in a study of cytomegalovirus exposure and HLA in healthy donors. Both 60 Vbeta primers and 13 Jbeta primers went into the PCR. TCRdb's table, derived via immunoSEQ multiplex PCR, lists solely in-frame clones and lacks some. Seen here are roughly 180,000 clones, around 74% observed once, and the top ten hold less than 3%. The sample was PBMCs. Every receptor here comes from a female donor in good health and CMV-seronegative.

The rearrangement links TRBV9 to TRBJ2-7, with D possibly matching TRBD1 (6 bases). The germline gives CDR1 SGDLS, CDR2 YYNGEE. Trimming stripped 2 bases from V and 2 bases from J, with 14 bases between. This CDR3 region has 15 residues. The CDR3 nucleotides are TGTGCCAGCAGCGTGGCAGGGGACCCCACCTACGAGCAGTACTTC. Amino acid sequence: CASSVAGDPTYEQYF.

V is TRBV5-1 and J is TRBJ2-7; no clear D gene. V was clipped by 5 bases and J by 5 bases, with 11 bases between them. Germline assignment: CDR1 SGHRS and CDR2 YFSETQ. The CDR3 runs to 12 residues. CDR3 protein: CASRSNADEQYF. The CDR3 nucleotides read TGCGCCAGCAGATCCAACGCGGACGAGCAGTACTTC.

V and J are TRBV5-6 and TRBJ2-7; 8 bases fit TRBD2. The CDR3 is made up of 14 amino acids. Germline V gene lookup returns CDR1 SGHDT and CDR2 YYEEEE. Trimming took 3 bases from V and 7 from J; bases not matched to a gene: 9. This CDR3 reads CASSSGLEREEQYF. The CDR3 bases are TGTGCCAGCAGCTCGGGACTAGAACGTGAAGAGCAGTACTTC.

The chain is built from TRBV11-2 and TRBJ1-6; perhaps TRBD1 as D (5 bases). The CDR3 covers 14 residues. Germline V gives CDR1 SGHAT, CDR2 FQNNGV. Trimming pared 5 bases from V and 10 bases from J, leaving 15 bases between. The CDR3 sequence: CASSTGTRGSPLHF. In nucleotides, the CDR3 is TGTGCCAGCAGCACCGGGACCCGGGGGTCACCCCTCCACTTT.

This clone was counted between two and nine times. The V gene is TRBV2, the J gene TRBJ2-7; 10 bases are a match to TRBD1. CDR1 SNHLY and CDR2 FYNNEI come from the germline V gene. CDR3 size: 16 residues. J lost 5 bases, V lost 6 bases, and 13 bases had no gene match. The CDR3 sequence is CASRPRGQGVIHEQYF. In DNA, the CDR3 is TGTGCCAGCAGACCACGAGGACAGGGGGTTATACACGAGCAGTACTTC.

The chain carries TRBV21-1 and TRBJ1-1; the D call in the table, TRBD1, was not verified against the DNA. TRBV21-1 is tagged as a pseudogene. This CDR3 is built from 16 residues. Here the CDR3 reads CASNPRGAGQGTEAFF. DNA for the CDR3: TGTGCCAGCAACCCAAGGGGTGCGGGACAGGGGACTGAAGCTTTCTTT.

The chain uses TRBV16 and TRBJ2-5; TRBD1 is a possible D gene (5 bases). V lost 0 bases to trimming and J lost 3 bases, with 8 bases between them. Germline CDR1 reads KGHSY; CDR2 reads FQNENV. The CDR3 is made up of 14 amino acids. The CDR3 DNA reads as TGTGCCAGCAGCCAATCCCAGGGTAAAGAGACCCAGTACTTC. Translating gives CASSQSQGKETQYF.

The table lists this clone with a few counts. Other DNA sequences of this sample code for an identical CDR3. The J gene is TRBJ1-5, the V gene TRBV5-1; D is unresolved. V lost 0 bases, J lost 3 bases, and 7 bases lay in between. The CDR3 consists of 14 residues. The germline V gene has CDR1 SGHRS and CDR2 YFSETQ. This chain's CDR3 is CASSLDSLNQPQHF. CDR3 coding DNA: TGCGCCAGCAGCTTGGACAGCCTCAATCAGCCCCAGCATTTT.

This clone was seen a handful of times. CDR3 sequence reads: CASSSGAGGPTDTQYF. The CDR3 nucleotides read TGTGCCAGCAGCAGTGGAGCGGGGGGGCCAACAGATACGCAGTATTTT. V is TRBV6-4 and J is TRBJ2-3; 10 nucleotides match TRBD2. This CDR3 has 16 amino acids. Trimming took 6 bases from V and 3 from J; bases not matched to a gene: 9. Germline V gene lookup returns CDR1 MRHNA and CDR2 SNTAGT.

This chain connects TRBV6-5 to TRBJ2-1; 12 bases agree with TRBD1. The CDR3 runs to 14 residues. V dropped 6 bases and J dropped 7; count of bases not matched to a gene: 4. In germline, CDR1 is MNHEY, CDR2 SVGAGI. The CDR3 sequence is CASRGTGGKNEQFF. The CDR3 bases are TGTGCCAGCAGAGGGACAGGGGGCAAGAATGAGCAGTTCTTC.

The sample holds a few counts of this clone. V and J are TRBV18 and TRBJ1-5, with 7 nucleotides matching TRBD1. The CDR3 covers 16 residues. The V gene's germline CDR1 is KGHSH and CDR2 LQKENI. V dropped 3 bases and J dropped 0; count of bases not matched to a gene: 5. Here the CDR3 DNA reads TGTGCCAGCTCACCCACGGGACAGACTAGCAATCAGCCCCAGCATTTT. As protein: CASSPTGQTSNQPQHF.

This sequence joins TRBV7-2 and TRBJ1-5; tentative D call: TRBD1 (5 bases). Germline V gene sequence: CDR1 SGHTA, CDR2 FQGNSA. With 1 base removed from V and 7 bases from J, the gap between germline ends came to 17 bases. The CDR3 loop spans 16 amino acids. CDR3 sequence (DNA): TGTGCCAGCAGCTTAGTAGCTGCGGGGGGTAGGCAGCCCCAGCATTTT. Amino acid sequence: CASSLVAAGGRQPQHF.

Turning to this clone: A junction end diverges from the germline sequence, so it may reflect a read error. The chain employs TRBV7-9 and TRBJ1-2; 9 bases match TRBD1. The CDR3 runs 16 residues. Germline CDR1 SEHNR, CDR2 FQNEAQ (reference sequence). This CDR3 reads CSSSFPFTGGSYGYTF. The CDR3 DNA follows: TGTTCCAGCAGCTTCCCTTTTACAGGGGGCAGCTATGGCTACACCTTC.

V is TRBV15 and J is TRBJ2-1; TRBD2 agrees at 7 bases. The CDR3 covers 17 residues. J lost 7 bases, V lost 1 base, and 13 bases had no gene match. Looked up from germline, CDR1 is LNHNV and CDR2 is YYDKDF (reference sequence). CDR3 region: CATSRALSGPGGNEQFF. The CDR3 DNA follows: TGTGCCACCAGCAGAGCCCTCTCGGGACCGGGGGGTAATGAGCAGTTCTTC.

The chain combines TRBV4-2 with TRBJ2-1; 9 nucleotides line up with TRBD1. CDR3 length: 15 residues. Trimming took 2 bases from V and 4 from J; bases not matched to a gene: 3. Germline V gene lookup returns CDR1 LGHNA and CDR2 YNFKEQ. The CDR3 protein is CASSQPQGAYNEQFF. The CDR3 DNA reads as TGTGCCAGCAGCCAACCACAGGGGGCTTACAATGAGCAGTTCTTC.

The chain links TRBV6-6 to TRBJ2-1; 7 bases fit TRBD2. This CDR3 region has 16 residues. Looked up from germline, CDR1 is MNHNY and CDR2 is SVGAGI (reference sequence). V was clipped by 2 bases and J by 5 bases; unmatched bases: 9. The CDR3 here is CASSYPTSLGDNEQFF. In DNA, the CDR3 is TGTGCCAGCAGTTACCCGACTAGCCTAGGGGACAATGAGCAGTTCTTC.

This clone was picked up a small number of times. The CDR3, as DNA: TGTGCCAGCAGTCCGACAGGGGAAGCCAACGTCCTGACTTTC. It translates to CASSPTGEANVLTF. The chain combines TRBV25-1 with TRBJ2-6; 8 bases match TRBD1. Germline V CDR1 and CDR2: MGHDK, SYGVNS. This CDR3 is 14 amino acids long. Germline trimming cut 5 bases from V and 7 bases from J; bases unmatched to any gene: 4.

The gene calls are TRBV5-1 and TRBJ2-1; TRBD2 matches at 11 bases. The length of the CDR3 is 15 residues. Germline CDR1 is SGHRS and CDR2 is YFSETQ. J lost 6 bases, V lost 0 bases, and 2 bases had no gene match. CDR3 nucleotide sequence: TGCGCCAGCAGCTTGGTAGCGGGGGGGGGCAATGAGCAGTTCTTC. Amino acid sequence: CASSLVAGGGNEQFF.

The rearrangement uses TRBV6-5 and TRBJ2-1, with D maybe TRBD1 (7 bases). The germline gives CDR1 MNHEY, CDR2 SVGAGI. V shed 6 bases and J shed 2 bases, with 14 bases lying between them. The CDR3 loop spans 15 amino acids. CDR3 DNA: TGTGCCAGCAGAAGGGGGGACAGCGCCTACAATGAGCAGTTCTTC. Its translation: CASRRGDSAYNEQFF.

The gene calls are TRBV13 and TRBJ1-1; D is perhaps TRBD1 (5 bases). The CDR3 consists of 13 residues. From germline, CDR1 is PRHDT and CDR2 FYEKMQ (reference sequence). The ends were cut back, 8 bases at V and 3 bases at J, with 13 bases in the middle. The CDR3 loop reads CASAPGEDTEAFF. In nucleotides, the CDR3 is TGTGCCAGCGCCCCGGGGGAGGACACTGAAGCTTTCTTT. Drawing the rest from reference TRBV13 and TRBJ1-1, the complete variable domain is AAGVIQSPRHLIKEKRETATLKCYPIPRHDTVYWYQQGPGQDPQFLISFYEKMQSDKGSIPDRFSAQQFSDYHSELNMSSLELGDSALYFCASAPGEDTEAFFGQGTRLTVV.

The V and J genes are TRBV30 and TRBJ1-5, with D tentatively TRBD1 (6 bases). The CDR3 spans 16 residues. Trimming took 3 bases from V and 2 from J, leaving 17 bases between them. CDR1 and CDR2 from the germline V gene are GTSNPN and SVGIG (reference sequence). Written as DNA, the CDR3 is TGTGCCTGGAGCGGCGGACAGAACACTGGCAATCAGCCCCAGCATTTT. Protein: CAWSGGQNTGNQPQHF.

The rearrangement joins TRBV21-1 to TRBJ1-2; the table calls TRBD1, which could not be checked here. TRBV21-1 is classified as a pseudogene. The CDR3 is 13 amino acids. The CDR3: CASSKNQDYGYTF. DNA of the CDR3: TGTGCCAGCAGCAAGAACCAGGACTATGGCTACACCTTC.

The chain carries TRBV18 and TRBJ1-2; 8 bases are a match to TRBD1. The CDR3 covers 16 residues. Trimming at V came to 4 bases and at J to 5 bases, leaving 12 bases not matched to a gene. Germline loops: CDR1 KGHSH, CDR2 LQKENI. The CDR3: CASSLQGGPLEYGYTF. The CDR3 DNA reads TGTGCCAGCTCACTACAGGGGGGTCCGCTAGAATATGGCTACACCTTC.

This rearrangement joins TRBV7-8 to TRBJ1-2, with unresolved D. Germline CDR1 is SGHVS and CDR2 is FQNEAQ. The CDR3 is 17 amino acids. V was shortened by 1 base and J by 6 bases, with 21 bases between the two germline ends. CDR3 DNA: TGTGCCAGCAGCTTAGGCGGTTTCCATAGGGAGGCCCATGGCTACACCTTC. As protein: CASSLGGFHREAHGYTF.

The gene calls are TRBV5-1 and TRBJ1-6; 7 positions agree with TRBD1. This CDR3 is built from 14 residues. Germline V gene lookup returns CDR1 SGHRS and CDR2 YFSETQ. The ends lost 2 bases at V and 7 bases at J; junction bases unmatched: 3. For the CDR3, the DNA is TGCGCCAGCAGCTTAGGCAGGGGGAATTCACCCCTCCACTTT. It is translated as CASSLGRGNSPLHF.

The chain joins TRBV6-1 to TRBJ2-7; tentatively, D is TRBD1 (6 bases). CDR3 length: 15 amino acids. From germline, CDR1 is MNHNS and CDR2 SASEGT. The V and J ends lost 2 bases and 4 bases respectively, with 15 bases between them. CDR3 DNA: TGTGCCAGCAGTGAATATCCAGGGGAAGGGTACGAGCAGTACTTC. Its protein is CASSEYPGEGYEQYF.

This clone was observed a handful of times. This sequence joins TRBV30 and TRBJ2-6; no definite D call. Germline V CDR1 and CDR2: GTSNPN, SVGIG (reference sequence). The CDR3 contains 15 residues. V was shortened by 2 bases and J by 0 bases, with 8 bases between the two germline ends. The CDR3 region has the DNA TGTGCCTGGAGTTTGAGTTTCTCTGGGGCCAACGTCCTGACTTTC. It is translated as CAWSLSFSGANVLTF.